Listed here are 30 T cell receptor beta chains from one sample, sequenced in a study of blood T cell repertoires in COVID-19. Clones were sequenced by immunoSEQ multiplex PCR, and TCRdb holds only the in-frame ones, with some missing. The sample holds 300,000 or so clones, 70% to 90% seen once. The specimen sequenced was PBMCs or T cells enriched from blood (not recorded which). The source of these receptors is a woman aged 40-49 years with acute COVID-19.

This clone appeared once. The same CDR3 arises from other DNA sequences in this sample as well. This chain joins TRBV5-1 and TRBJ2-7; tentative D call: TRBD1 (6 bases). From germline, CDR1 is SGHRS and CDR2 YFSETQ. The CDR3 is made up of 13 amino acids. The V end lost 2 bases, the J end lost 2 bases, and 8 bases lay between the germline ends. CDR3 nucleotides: TGCGCCAGCAGCTTTACAGGGACCTACGAGCAGTACTTC. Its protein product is CASSFTGTYEQYF.

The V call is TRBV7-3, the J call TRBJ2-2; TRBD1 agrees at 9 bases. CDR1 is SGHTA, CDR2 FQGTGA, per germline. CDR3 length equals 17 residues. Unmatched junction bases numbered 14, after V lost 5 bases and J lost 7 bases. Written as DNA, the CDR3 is TGTGCCAGCAGCCTACGTCCCGGGACAGGGTTCGACGGGGAGCTGTTTTTT. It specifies CASSLRPGTGFDGELFF.

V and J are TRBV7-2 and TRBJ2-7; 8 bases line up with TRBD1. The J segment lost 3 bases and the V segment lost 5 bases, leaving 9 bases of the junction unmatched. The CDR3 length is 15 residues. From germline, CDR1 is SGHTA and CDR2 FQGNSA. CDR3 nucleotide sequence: TGTGCCAGCAGCCGGTCTCAACAGGGGGGCTACGAGCAGTACTTC. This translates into CASSRSQQGGYEQYF.

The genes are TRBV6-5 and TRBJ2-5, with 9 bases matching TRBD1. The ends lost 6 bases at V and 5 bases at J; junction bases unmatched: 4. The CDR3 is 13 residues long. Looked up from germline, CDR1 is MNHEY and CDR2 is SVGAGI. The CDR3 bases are TGTGCCAGCAGCGTAGGACAGGGGGAGACCCAGTACTTC. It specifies CASSVGQGETQYF.

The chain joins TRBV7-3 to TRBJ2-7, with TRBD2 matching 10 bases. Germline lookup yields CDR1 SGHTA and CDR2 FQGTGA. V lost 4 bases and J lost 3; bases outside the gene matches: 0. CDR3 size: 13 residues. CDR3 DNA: TGTGCCAGCAGCTCTAGCGGGGGCTACGAGCAGTACTTC. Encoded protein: CASSSSGGYEQYF.

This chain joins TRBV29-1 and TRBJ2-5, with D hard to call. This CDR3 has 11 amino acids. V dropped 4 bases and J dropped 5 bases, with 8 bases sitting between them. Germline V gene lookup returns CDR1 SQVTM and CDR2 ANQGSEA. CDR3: CSVVVRETQYF. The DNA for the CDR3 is TGCAGCGTTGTGGTCAGGGAGACCCAGTACTTC. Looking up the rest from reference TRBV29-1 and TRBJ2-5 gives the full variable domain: SAVISQKPSRDICQRGTSLTIQCQVDSQVTMMFWYRQQPGQSLTLIATANQGSEATYESGFVIDKFPISRPNLTFSTLTVSNMSPEDSSIYLCSVVVRETQYFGPGTRLLVL.

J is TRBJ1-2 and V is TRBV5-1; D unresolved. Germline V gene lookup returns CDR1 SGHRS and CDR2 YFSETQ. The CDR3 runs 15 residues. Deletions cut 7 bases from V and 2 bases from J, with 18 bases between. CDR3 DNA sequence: TGCGCCAGCGCCGCCTTGGCAGGCGTGAACTATGGCTACACCTTC. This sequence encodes CASAALAGVNYGYTF.

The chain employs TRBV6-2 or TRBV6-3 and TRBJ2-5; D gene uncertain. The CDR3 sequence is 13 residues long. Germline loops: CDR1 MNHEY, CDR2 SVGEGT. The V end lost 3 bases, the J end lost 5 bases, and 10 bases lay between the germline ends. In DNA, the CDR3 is TGTGCCAGCAGTTATAACGAGGTGGAGACCCAGTACTTC. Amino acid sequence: CASSYNEVETQYF.

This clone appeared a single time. The CDR3: CASSFFSGSVYEQYF. The CDR3 nucleotides are TGTGCCAGCAGTTTTTTTAGCGGGAGTGTTTACGAGCAGTACTTC. The V gene is TRBV28, the J gene TRBJ2-7; TRBD2 matches at 9 bases. V lost 3 bases to trimming and J lost 4 bases; unmatched junction nucleotides: 7. Germline CDR1 and CDR2: MDHEN and SYDVKM. The CDR3 totals 15 residues.

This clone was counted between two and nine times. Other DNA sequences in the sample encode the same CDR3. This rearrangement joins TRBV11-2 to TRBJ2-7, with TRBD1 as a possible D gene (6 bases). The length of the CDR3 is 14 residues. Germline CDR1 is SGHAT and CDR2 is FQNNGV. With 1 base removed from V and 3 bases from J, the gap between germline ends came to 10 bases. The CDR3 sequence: CASSLGDTLYEQYF. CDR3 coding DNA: TGTGCCAGCAGCTTAGGGGACACTCTCTACGAGCAGTACTTC.

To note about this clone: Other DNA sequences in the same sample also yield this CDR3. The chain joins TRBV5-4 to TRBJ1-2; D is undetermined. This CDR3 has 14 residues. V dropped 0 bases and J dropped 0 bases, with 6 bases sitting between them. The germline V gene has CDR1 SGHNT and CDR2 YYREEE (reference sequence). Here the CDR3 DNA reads TGTGCCAGCAGCTTGGCCGGGGCTAACTATGGCTACACCTTC. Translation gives CASSLAGANYGYTF.

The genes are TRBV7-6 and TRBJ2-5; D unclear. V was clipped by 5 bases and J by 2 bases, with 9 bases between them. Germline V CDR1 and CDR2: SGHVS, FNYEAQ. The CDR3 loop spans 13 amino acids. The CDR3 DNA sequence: TGTGCCAGCAGCGTACGCGAGCAAGAGACCCAGTACTTC. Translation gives CASSVREQETQYF.

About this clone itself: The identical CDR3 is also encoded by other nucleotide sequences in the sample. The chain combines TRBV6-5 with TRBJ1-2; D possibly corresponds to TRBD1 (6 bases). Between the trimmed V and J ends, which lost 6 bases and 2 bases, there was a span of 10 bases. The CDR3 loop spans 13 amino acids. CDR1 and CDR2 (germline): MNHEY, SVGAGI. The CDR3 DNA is TGTGCCAGCAGAACAGGGACCAACTATGGCTACACCTTC. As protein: CASRTGTNYGYTF.

The DNA for the CDR3 is TGTGCCATCAGTGAGTCGGCCCCAGGGGTCACTGAAGCTTTCTTT. It encodes CAISESAPGVTEAFF. The gene calls are TRBV10-3 and TRBJ1-1; D possibly corresponds to TRBD1 (6 bases). The CDR3 spans 15 residues. V was clipped by 0 bases and J by 4 bases, with 12 bases between them. From germline, CDR1 is ENHRY and CDR2 SYGVKD.

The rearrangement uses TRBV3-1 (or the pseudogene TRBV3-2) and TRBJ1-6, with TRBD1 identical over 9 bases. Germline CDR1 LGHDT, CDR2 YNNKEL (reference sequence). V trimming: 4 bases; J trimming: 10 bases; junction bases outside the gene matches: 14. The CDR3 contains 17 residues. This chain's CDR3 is CASSRERTGGIGSPLHF. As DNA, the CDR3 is TGTGCCAGCAGCCGAGAGAGAACAGGGGGCATTGGATCACCCCTCCACTTT.

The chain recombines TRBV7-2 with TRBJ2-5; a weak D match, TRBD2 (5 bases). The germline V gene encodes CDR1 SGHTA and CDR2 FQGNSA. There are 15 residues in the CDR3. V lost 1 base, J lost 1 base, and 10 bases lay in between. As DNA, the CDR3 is TGTGCCAGCAGCTTAGTCGCTAGCCGCCAAGAGACCCAGTACTTC. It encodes CASSLVASRQETQYF. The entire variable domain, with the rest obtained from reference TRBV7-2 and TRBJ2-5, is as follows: GAGVSQSPSNKVTEKGKDVELRCDPISGHTALYWYRQSLGQGLEFLIYFQGNSAPDKSGLPSDRFSAERTGGSVSTLTIQRTQQEDSAVYLCASSLVASRQETQYFGPGTRLLVL.

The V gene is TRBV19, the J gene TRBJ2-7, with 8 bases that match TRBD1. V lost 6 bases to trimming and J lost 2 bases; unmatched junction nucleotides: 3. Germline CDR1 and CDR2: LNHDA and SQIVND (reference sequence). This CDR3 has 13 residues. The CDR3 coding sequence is TGTGCCAGTAGCGGACAGGGACCCTACGAGCAGTACTTC. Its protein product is CASSGQGPYEQYF.

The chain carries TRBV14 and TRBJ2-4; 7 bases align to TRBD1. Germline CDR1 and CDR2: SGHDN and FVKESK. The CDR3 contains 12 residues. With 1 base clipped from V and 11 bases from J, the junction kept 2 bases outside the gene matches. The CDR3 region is CASSQGQGLQYF. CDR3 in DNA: TGTGCCAGCAGCCAAGGACAGGGCCTTCAGTACTTC.

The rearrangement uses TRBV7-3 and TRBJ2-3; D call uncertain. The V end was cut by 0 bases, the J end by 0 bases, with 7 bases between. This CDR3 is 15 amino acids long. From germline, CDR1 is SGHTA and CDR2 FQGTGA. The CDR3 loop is CASSLTYSSTDTQYF. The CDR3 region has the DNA TGTGCCAGCAGCTTAACGTATTCTAGCACAGATACGCAGTATTTT.

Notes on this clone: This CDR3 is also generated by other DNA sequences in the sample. CDR3 nucleotides: TGTGCCAGCAGCTTAGGACAGGGCTATGGCTACACCTTC. It codes for CASSLGQGYGYTF. The chain couples TRBV7-3 to TRBJ1-2; 8 bases line up with TRBD1. Trimming at V came to 2 bases and at J to 4 bases, leaving 0 bases not matched to a gene. This CDR3 spans 13 amino acids. CDR1 is SGHTA, CDR2 FQGTGA, per germline.

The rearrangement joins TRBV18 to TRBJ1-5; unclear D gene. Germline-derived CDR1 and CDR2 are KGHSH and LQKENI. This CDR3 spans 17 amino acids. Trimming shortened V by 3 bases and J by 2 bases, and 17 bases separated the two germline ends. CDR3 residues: CASSPRNSPLRNQPQHF. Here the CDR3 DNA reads TGTGCCAGCTCACCTAGGAACAGCCCCCTTCGCAATCAGCCCCAGCATTTT.

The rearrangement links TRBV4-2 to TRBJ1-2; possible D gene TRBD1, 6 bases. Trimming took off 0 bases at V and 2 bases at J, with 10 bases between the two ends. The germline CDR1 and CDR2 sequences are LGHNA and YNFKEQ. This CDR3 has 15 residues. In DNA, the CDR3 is TGTGCCAGCAGCCAAGACAGGGGACAAAACTATGGCTACACCTTC. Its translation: CASSQDRGQNYGYTF.

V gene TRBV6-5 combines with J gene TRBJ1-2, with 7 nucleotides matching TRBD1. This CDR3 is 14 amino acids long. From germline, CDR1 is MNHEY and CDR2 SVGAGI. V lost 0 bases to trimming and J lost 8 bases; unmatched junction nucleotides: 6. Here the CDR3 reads CASSYSDRVSGYTF. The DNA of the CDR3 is TGTGCCAGCAGTTACTCAGACAGGGTCTCCGGCTACACCTTC.

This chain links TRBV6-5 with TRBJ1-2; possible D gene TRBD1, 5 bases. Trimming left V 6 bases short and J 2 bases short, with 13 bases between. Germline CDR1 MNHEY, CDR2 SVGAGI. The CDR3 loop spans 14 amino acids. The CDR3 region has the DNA TGTGCCAGCAGCCCAAAGCAGGGAAACTATGGCTACACCTTC. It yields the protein CASSPKQGNYGYTF.

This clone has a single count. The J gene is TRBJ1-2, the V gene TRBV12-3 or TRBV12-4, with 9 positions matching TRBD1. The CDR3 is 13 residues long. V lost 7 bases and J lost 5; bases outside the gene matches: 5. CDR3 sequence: CASTPDRGYGYTF. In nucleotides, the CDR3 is TGTGCCAGCACCCCTGACAGGGGGTATGGCTACACCTTC.

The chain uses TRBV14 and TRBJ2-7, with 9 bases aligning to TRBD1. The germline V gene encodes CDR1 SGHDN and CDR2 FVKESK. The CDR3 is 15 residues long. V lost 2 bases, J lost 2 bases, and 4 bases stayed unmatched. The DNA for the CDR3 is TGTGCCAGCAGCCAACCGGGACAGGGCGCCTACGAGCAGTACTTC. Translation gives CASSQPGQGAYEQYF.

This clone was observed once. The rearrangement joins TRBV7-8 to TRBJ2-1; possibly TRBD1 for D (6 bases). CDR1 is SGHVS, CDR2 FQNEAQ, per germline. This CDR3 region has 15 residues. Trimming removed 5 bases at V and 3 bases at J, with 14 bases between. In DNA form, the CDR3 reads TGTGCCAGCAGCCCCGACAGGTTGGGCTACAATGAGCAGTTCTTC. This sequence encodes CASSPDRLGYNEQFF.

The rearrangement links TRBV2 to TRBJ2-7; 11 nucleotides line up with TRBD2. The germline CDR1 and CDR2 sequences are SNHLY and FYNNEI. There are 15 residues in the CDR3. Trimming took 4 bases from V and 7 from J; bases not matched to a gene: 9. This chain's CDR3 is CASSGASGRTGEQYF. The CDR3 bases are TGTGCCAGCAGTGGCGCTAGCGGGAGGACGGGTGAGCAGTACTTC.

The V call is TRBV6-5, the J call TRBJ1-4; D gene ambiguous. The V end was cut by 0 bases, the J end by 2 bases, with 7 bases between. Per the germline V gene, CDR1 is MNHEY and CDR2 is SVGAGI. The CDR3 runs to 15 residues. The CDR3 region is CASSYSPGTNEKLFF. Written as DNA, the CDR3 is TGTGCCAGCAGTTACTCCCCCGGGACTAATGAAAAACTGTTTTTT.

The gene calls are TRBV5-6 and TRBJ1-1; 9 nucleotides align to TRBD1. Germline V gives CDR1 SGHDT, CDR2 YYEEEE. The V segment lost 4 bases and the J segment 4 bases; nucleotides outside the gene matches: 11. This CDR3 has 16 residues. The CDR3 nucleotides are TGTGCCAGCAGCCCCCTCCGGACAGGGGCGGTCACTGAAGCTTTCTTT. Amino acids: CASSPLRTGAVTEAFF.